This T cell receptor beta chain comes out of a study of cytomegalovirus exposure and HLA in healthy donors. As for the study in general: Earlier, 100 million or so unique TCR beta sequences were recovered from roughly 200 million T cells by an analysis. Study-level findings and limits: The study labeled more than 150 TCR beta chains cytomegalovirus-associated. Compared with the roughly 670-donor mean, an Asian-associated ancestry cluster reportedly had fewer N-insertions, according to a later analysis.

The CDR3 sequence is 15 residues long. In germline, CDR1 is SGHRS, CDR2 YFSETQ. Trimming left V 4 bases short and J 5 bases short, with 18 bases between. This clone was seen more than once but under ten times. Its antigen is unidentified. PCR used 60 Vbeta primers and 13 Jbeta primers. Sequencing was performed with immunoSEQ multiplex PCR; in TCRdb, only in-frame clones are kept and a portion is missing. The repertoire holds 150,000 to 200,000 clones, roughly three quarters seen once, with more than 1.5% in the top ten. The study sampled nominally healthy donors, though unrecorded immune exposures were likely.

The specimen was PBMCs. This receptor was taken from a woman in her forties or fifties in good health and CMV-seronegative. This chain links TRBV5-1 with TRBJ2-5, with TRBD1 as a possible D gene (5 bases). DNA of the CDR3: TGCGCCAGCAGCGGAAGGACATTCTCACAGGAGACCCAGTACTTC. As protein: CASSGRTFSQETQYF. Drawing the rest from reference TRBV5-1 and TRBJ2-5, the complete variable domain is KAGVTQTPRYLIKTRGQQVTLSCSPISGHRSVSWYQQTPGQGLQFLFEYFSETQRNKGNFPGRFSGRQFSNSRSEMNVSTLELGDSALYLCASSGRTFSQETQYFGPGTRLLVL.